These T cell receptor beta chains were read from a single sample in a study of beta chain features in type 1 diabetes. Profiling relied on immunoSEQ multiplex PCR, and the TCRdb table lists in-frame clones only, not all of them. The sample has more than 85,000 clones; 40% are singletons. The source material was stem cell memory CD4+ T cells from blood. Receptors were obtained from a woman younger than 30 in good health. The CDR3 runs from the conserved cysteine through the conserved F or W. The D gene is left open where the match is weak. Part of the rows lack a size; the others show once, few, many or a class for expanded clones.

D	length	size	V	J	CDR3	DNA
TRBD2	15	few	TRBV9	TRBJ2-5	CASSVGAIGRETQYF	TGTGCCAGCAGCGTAGGGGCTATCGGGAGGGAGACCCAGTACTTC
TRBD2	15	-	TRBV5-1	TRBJ2-1	CASSGAGGSYNEQFF	TGCGCCAGCAGCGGAGCGGGAGGCTCCTACAATGAGCAGTTCTTC
TRBD1	16	-	TRBV7-2	TRBJ1-2	CASSLAGTGINYGYTF	TGTGCCAGCAGCTTAGCTGGGACAGGGATTAACTATGGCTACACCTTC
-	17	-	TRBV19	TRBJ1-5	CASSISGAAWGNQPQHF	TGTGCCAGTAGTATATCAGGGGCGGCCTGGGGCAATCAGCCCCAGCATTTT
TRBD2	16	-	TRBV18	TRBJ2-1	CASSPLLAGVYNEQFF	TGTGCCAGCTCACCACTACTAGCGGGAGTATACAATGAGCAGTTCTTC
-	13	-	TRBV19	TRBJ1-1	CASSIDTGRGAFF	TGTGCCAGTAGTATAGACACAGGGAGAGGGGCTTTCTTT
-	13	-	TRBV7-7	TRBJ2-1	CASSSGVTWEQFF	TGTGCCAGCAGCTCCGGAGTGACTTGGGAGCAGTTCTTC
-	15	-	TRBV15	TRBJ1-5	CATSTWGRNDQPQHF	TGTGCCACCAGCACCTGGGGGCGGAATGATCAGCCCCAGCATTTT
-	15	few	TRBV6-6	TRBJ1-5	CASSYSAGWNQPQHF	TGTGCCAGCAGTTACTCAGCAGGGTGGAATCAGCCCCAGCATTTT
TRBD1	15	few	TRBV6-5	TRBJ1-5	CASSLYQGASQPQHF	TGTGCCAGCAGTCTTTACCAGGGGGCTAGTCAGCCCCAGCATTTT
-	15	-	TRBV27	TRBJ1-2	CASSPNGDTYYGYTF	TGTGCCAGCAGTCCGAACGGGGACACTTACTATGGCTACACCTTC
-	12	-	TRBV18	TRBJ2-7	CASSEEGYEQYF	TGTGCCAGCTCCGAGGAGGGGTACGAGCAGTACTTC
TRBD1	16	-	TRBV29-1	TRBJ1-2	CSVVEVPLRQGDGYTF	TGCAGCGTTGTTGAGGTGCCCCTCCGACAGGGGGATGGCTACACCTTC
TRBD1	17	few	TRBV4-1	TRBJ1-2	CASSQVFRDSSRYGYTF	TGCGCCAGCAGCCAAGTTTTCCGGGACAGCTCCCGCTATGGCTACACCTTC
TRBD1	16	-	TRBV30	TRBJ2-1	CAWRRPGGDSYNEQFF	TGTGCCTGGAGAAGGCCAGGGGGAGACTCCTACAATGAGCAGTTCTTC
TRBD2	16	-	TRBV7-3	TRBJ2-1	CASSLFSGTSSAGQFF	TGTGCCAGCAGCTTATTTTCCGGGACTAGCTCAGCTGGGCAGTTCTTC
TRBD1	14	-	TRBV27	TRBJ1-4	CASSFDRGRGELFF	TGTGCCAGCAGTTTTGACAGGGGCCGCGGGGAACTGTTTTTT
-	13	few	TRBV25-1	TRBJ2-7	CASSESGRYEQYF	TGTGCCAGCAGTGAATCCGGCAGGTACGAGCAGTACTTC
TRBD2	12	-	TRBV6-6	TRBJ2-1	CASTMGGNEQFF	TGTGCCAGCACCATGGGGGGGAATGAGCAGTTCTTC
TRBD2	14	-	TRBV5-1	TRBJ2-3	CASSSWTSVDTQYF	TGCGCCAGCAGCTCATGGACTAGCGTAGATACGCAGTATTTT
-	17	-	TRBV5-1	TRBJ2-1	CASSSGTPPLSYNEQFF	TGCGCCAGCAGCTCCGGGACACCGCCCCTCTCCTACAATGAGCAGTTCTTC
TRBD1	14	-	TRBV7-9	TRBJ2-5	CASRRDRVQETQYF	TGTGCCAGCAGGAGAGACAGGGTTCAAGAGACCCAGTACTTC
-	14	-	TRBV28	TRBJ2-3	CASSRVTGTDTQYF	TGTGCCAGCAGCCGGGTTACGGGAACAGATACGCAGTATTTT
-	15	-	TRBV28	TRBJ1-2	CASSPTGYVGYGYTF	TGTGCCAGCAGTCCTACAGGGTACGTTGGCTATGGCTACACCTTC
TRBD2	18	few	TRBV7-2	TRBJ2-2	CAGRWGLVNNANTGELFF	TGTGCCGGCCGATGGGGACTAGTGAATAACGCGAACACCGGGGAGCTGTTTTTT
-	13	many	TRBV7-9	TRBJ2-7	CASSRPGYYEQYF	TGTGCCAGCAGCCGACCGGGGTACTACGAGCAGTACTTC
TRBD1	17	few	TRBV19	TRBJ2-1	CASSPMGTGASYNEQFF	TGTGCCAGTAGTCCTATGGGGACAGGGGCTTCCTACAATGAGCAGTTCTTC
-	15	-	TRBV13	TRBJ2-1	CASSLRPGSYNEQFF	TGTGCCAGCAGCCTAAGGCCAGGTTCCTACAATGAGCAGTTCTTC
-	15	-	TRBV7-2	TRBJ2-3	CASSRAGNRADTQYF	TGTGCCAGCAGCCGGGCGGGGAACCGCGCAGATACGCAGTATTTT
-	13	-	TRBV5-1	TRBJ2-2	CASFELYTGELFF	TGCGCCAGCTTTGAGCTGTACACCGGGGAGCTGTTTTTT
-	13	few	TRBV5-1	TRBJ2-1	CASSFSYYNEQFF	TGCGCCAGCAGCTTCTCTTACTACAATGAGCAGTTCTTC
-	14	-	TRBV18	TRBJ1-1	CASSPPSGNTEAFF	TGTGCCAGCTCACCACCTTCAGGGAACACTGAAGCTTTCTTT
TRBD1	15	-	TRBV14	TRBJ2-7	CASSQLGQGHYEQYF	TGTGCCAGCAGCCAACTGGGACAGGGGCACTACGAGCAGTACTTC
TRBD2	15	few	TRBV18	TRBJ2-5	CASSPGLAGEETQYF	TGTGCCAGCTCACCGGGACTAGCGGGAGAAGAGACCCAGTACTTC
-	13	few	TRBV7-8	TRBJ1-2	CASSLDRVRGYTF	TGTGCCAGCAGCTTAGACAGGGTTCGAGGCTACACCTTC
-	13	few	TRBV29-1	TRBJ1-3	CSAGAHSGNTIYF	TGCAGCGCTGGGGCTCACTCTGGAAACACCATATATTTT
TRBD2	16	-	TRBV4-2	TRBJ2-6	CASSRSGGSGANVLTF	TGTGCCAGCAGCCGATCCGGGGGGTCTGGGGCCAACGTCCTGACTTTC
-	16	-	TRBV5-4	TRBJ1-5	CASSSRDSLGNQPQHF	TGTGCCAGCAGCTCCCGGGACTCATTGGGCAATCAGCCCCAGCATTTT
TRBD2	16	few	TRBV28	TRBJ2-4	CASRGTGSGRNVIQYF	TGTGCCAGCAGGGGGACAGGTAGCGGGAGGAATGTCATTCAGTACTTC
TRBD1	16	few	TRBV19	TRBJ1-1	CASSAWDSRRIAEAFF	TGTGCCAGTAGTGCCTGGGACAGTAGAAGAATCGCTGAAGCTTTCTTT
-	14	-	TRBV11-1	TRBJ1-1	CASSLIRVGTEAFF	TGTGCCAGCAGCCTCATCAGGGTGGGGACTGAAGCTTTCTTT
-	16	-	TRBV6-5	TRBJ2-2	CASSYNRRLFAGELFF	TGTGCCAGCAGTTATAATAGGCGGCTATTCGCCGGGGAGCTGTTTTTT
-	19	few	TRBV4-3	TRBJ2-6	CASSQDPRKPTSGANVLTF	TGCGCCAGCAGCCAAGACCCCAGGAAGCCGACCTCTGGGGCCAACGTCCTGACTTTC
-	18	-	TRBV11-2	TRBJ2-3	CASSLVMRTELKGDTQYF	TGTGCCAGCAGCTTAGTAATGCGGACTGAATTAAAAGGGGATACGCAGTATTTT
TRBD1	16	-	TRBV11-2	TRBJ2-5	CASSLDVAGGQETQYF	TGTGCCAGCAGCTTAGATGTGGCAGGGGGTCAAGAGACCCAGTACTTC
TRBD2	14	-	TRBV27	TRBJ2-5	CASSFRAGGETQYF	TGTGCCAGCAGCTTTCGGGCGGGAGGGGAGACCCAGTACTTC
-	16	few	TRBV30	TRBJ2-3	CAWSRLGRIDSNTQYF	TGTGCCTGGAGTAGGCTGGGGCGCATAGACTCCAATACGCAGTATTTT